Shown below are 6 T cell receptor beta chains from a single sample sequenced in a study of PD-1 blockade in classical Hodgkin lymphoma (dated by TCRdb to 2020 to 2021). The time point label, read with the paper, signifies: cycle 4 day 1 (C4D1), after 6 weeks of nivolumab. Every trial patient had relapsed following autologous stem cell transplantation, and prior brentuximab vedotin exposure was what differed among cohorts A, B and C. The library came from the immunoSEQ multiplex PCR assay. TCRdb took this table from immuneACCESS and kept in-frame rearrangements with V and J called. Such tables lack part of the clones; where checked against another copy, unresolved V genes explain under half of the gap, and the rest is unexplained. The sample table contains about 61,000 clones; only one count was recorded for nearly 90% of them. Over 7.5% of the sample comes from the top ten. Sequencing was performed on peripheral blood mononuclear cells (PBMCs), taken before the fourth cycle of nivolumab. Every receptor here comes from a human donor with classical Hodgkin lymphoma.

This clone was recorded once. This rearrangement joins TRBV6-5 to TRBJ1-2, with D possibly being TRBD1 (6 bases). The V gene's germline CDR1 is MNHEY and CDR2 SVGAGI. Deletions cut 6 bases from V and 6 bases from J, with 20 bases between. The CDR3 covers 15 residues. The CDR3 DNA reads TGTGCCAGCAGGGCCCAGGGGAGGGTGGTTGATGGCTACACCTTC. This translates into CASRAQGRVVDGYTF.

This sequence joins TRBV7-9 and TRBJ2-7, with a weak D call TRBD1 (5 bases). CDR1 and CDR2 (germline): SEHNR, FQNEAQ (reference sequence). V dropped 6 bases and J dropped 6 bases, with 21 bases sitting between them. CDR3 size: 15 residues. The CDR3 DNA sequence: TGTGCCAGCAGTTTGGCCCCTGCAGGGTTGGGCGAGCAGTACTTC. The encoded protein is CASSLAPAGLGEQYF. Based on the CDR3 plus reference TRBV7-9 and TRBJ2-7, the full variable domain is DTGVSQNPRHKITKRGQNVTFRCDPISEHNRLYWYRQTLGQGPEFLTYFQNEAQLEKSRLLSDRFSAERPKGSFSTLEIQRTEQGDSAMYLCASSLAPAGLGEQYFGPGTRLTVT.

V usage is TRBV11-3 and J usage is TRBJ2-2, with TRBD2 as a possible D gene (6 bases). In germline, CDR1 is SGHNT, CDR2 YENEEA. V lost 1 base and J lost 0, with 15 bases in between. This CDR3 has 18 residues. The CDR3 region is CASSLGSGRYSNTGELFF. As DNA, the CDR3 is TGTGCCAGCAGCTTAGGTTCTGGGAGGTACTCGAACACCGGGGAGCTGTTTTTT. Using reference TRBV11-3 and TRBJ2-2 for the parts outside the CDR3, the full variable domain is EAGVVQSPRYKIIEKKQPVAFWCNPISGHNTLYWYLQNLGQGPELLIRYENEEAVDDSQLPKDRFSAERLKGVDSTLKIQPAELGDSAVYLCASSLGSGRYSNTGELFFGEGSRLTVL.

The chain couples TRBV9 to TRBJ2-5; D might be TRBD1 (7 bases). The CDR3 loop spans 15 amino acids. Deletions cut 4 bases from V and 4 bases from J, with 17 bases between. Per the germline V gene, CDR1 is SGDLS and CDR2 is YYNGEE. The DNA for the CDR3 is TGTGCCAGCAGCCCCGGAGGGGGCGAGGGAGAGACCCAGTACTTC. Protein product: CASSPGGGEGETQYF.

The chain recombines TRBV5-1 with TRBJ2-7; 8 bases are a match to TRBD2. CDR3 size: 14 residues. V gave up 5 bases and J gave up 2 bases; unmatched junction bases: 6. The germline CDR1 and CDR2 sequences are SGHRS and YFSETQ. CDR3 residues: CASSETSGTYEQYF. Here the CDR3 DNA reads TGCGCCAGCAGTGAAACTAGCGGTACCTACGAGCAGTACTTC.

Comments on this clone: One end of the junction fails to match germline, which may point to a read error. CDR3 DNA sequence: TGCGCCAGCAGCCCGGGAGCGAACACCGGGGAGCTGCTTTTT. The encoded protein is CASSPGANTGELLF. The chain combines TRBV5-1 with TRBJ2-2, with a possible D match to TRBD2 (6 bases). CDR3 length: 14 residues. Germline-derived CDR1 and CDR2 are SGHRS and YFSETQ. The full variable domain, rest sourced from reference TRBV5-1 and TRBJ2-2, is KAGVTQTPRYLIKTRGQQVTLSCSPISGHRSVSWYQQTPGQGLQFLFEYFSETQRNKGNFPGRFSGRQFSNSRSEMNVSTLELGDSALYLCASSPGANTGELLFGEGSRLTVL.